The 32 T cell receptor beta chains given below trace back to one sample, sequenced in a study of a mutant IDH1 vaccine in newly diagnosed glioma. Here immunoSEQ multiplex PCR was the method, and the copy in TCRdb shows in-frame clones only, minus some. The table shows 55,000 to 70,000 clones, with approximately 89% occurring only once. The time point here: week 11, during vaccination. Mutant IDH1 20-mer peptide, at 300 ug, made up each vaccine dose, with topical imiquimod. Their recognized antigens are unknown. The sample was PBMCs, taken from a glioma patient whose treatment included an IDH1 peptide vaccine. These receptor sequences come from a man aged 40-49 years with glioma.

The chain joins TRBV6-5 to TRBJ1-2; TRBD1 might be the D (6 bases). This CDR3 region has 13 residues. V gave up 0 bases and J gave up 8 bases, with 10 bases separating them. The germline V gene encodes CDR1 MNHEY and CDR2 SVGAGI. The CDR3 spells CASSYSGAQGYTF. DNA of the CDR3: TGTGCCAGCAGTTACTCGGGGGCGCAGGGCTACACCTTC.

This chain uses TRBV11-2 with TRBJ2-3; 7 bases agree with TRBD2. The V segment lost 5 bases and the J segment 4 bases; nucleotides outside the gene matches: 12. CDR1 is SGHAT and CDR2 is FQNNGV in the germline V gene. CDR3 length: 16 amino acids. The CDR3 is CASSPGTNPPADTQYF. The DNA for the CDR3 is TGTGCCAGCAGCCCGGGGACTAACCCCCCCGCAGATACGCAGTATTTT.

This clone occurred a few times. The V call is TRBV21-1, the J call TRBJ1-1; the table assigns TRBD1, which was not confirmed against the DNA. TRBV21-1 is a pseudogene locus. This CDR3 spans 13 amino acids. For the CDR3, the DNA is TGTGCCAGCAGCAAGAAGGGGTTGAATGAAGCTTTCTTT. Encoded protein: CASSKKGLNEAFF.

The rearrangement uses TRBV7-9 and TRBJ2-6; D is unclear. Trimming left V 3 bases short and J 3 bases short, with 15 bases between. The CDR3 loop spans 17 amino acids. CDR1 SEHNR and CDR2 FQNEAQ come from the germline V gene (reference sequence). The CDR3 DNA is TGTGCCAGCAGCTTTCTGCGGCTCGTCGGTGGGGCCAACGTCCTGACTTTC. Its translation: CASSFLRLVGGANVLTF.

DNA of the CDR3: TGTGCCAGTAGTATAAGAGGGGAACCGTCCAACGTCCTGACTTTC. Translated, it gives CASSIRGEPSNVLTF. J is TRBJ2-6 and V is TRBV19; D tentatively reads TRBD1 or TRBD2 (5 bases each). From germline, CDR1 is LNHDA and CDR2 SQIVND (reference sequence). V shed 2 bases and J shed 8 bases, with 13 bases lying between them. CDR3 size: 15 residues.

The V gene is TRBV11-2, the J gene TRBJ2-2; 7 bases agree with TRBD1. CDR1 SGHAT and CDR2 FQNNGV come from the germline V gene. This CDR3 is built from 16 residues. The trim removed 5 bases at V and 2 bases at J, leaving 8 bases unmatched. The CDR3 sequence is CASSPLGTVNTGELFF. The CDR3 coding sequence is TGTGCCAGCAGCCCCCTTGGGACAGTAAACACCGGGGAGCTGTTTTTT.

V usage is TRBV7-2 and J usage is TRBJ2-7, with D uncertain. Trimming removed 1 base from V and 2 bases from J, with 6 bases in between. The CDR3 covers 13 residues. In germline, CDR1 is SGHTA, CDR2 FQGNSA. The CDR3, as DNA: TGTGCCAGCAGCTTAGAAACCACCTACGAGCAGTACTTC. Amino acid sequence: CASSLETTYEQYF.

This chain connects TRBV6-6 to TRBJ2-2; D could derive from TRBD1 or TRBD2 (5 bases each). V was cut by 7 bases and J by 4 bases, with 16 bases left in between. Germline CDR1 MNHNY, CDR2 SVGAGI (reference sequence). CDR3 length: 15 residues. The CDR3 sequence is CASTNSRDGTGELFF. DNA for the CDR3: TGTGCCAGCACCAACTCTCGGGACGGCACCGGGGAGCTGTTTTTT.

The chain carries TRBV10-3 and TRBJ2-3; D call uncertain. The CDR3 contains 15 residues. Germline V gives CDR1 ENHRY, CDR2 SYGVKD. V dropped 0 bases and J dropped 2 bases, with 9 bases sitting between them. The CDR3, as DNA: TGTGCCATCAGTGAGTCAAGCGCCCTCACAGATACGCAGTATTTT. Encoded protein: CAISESSALTDTQYF.

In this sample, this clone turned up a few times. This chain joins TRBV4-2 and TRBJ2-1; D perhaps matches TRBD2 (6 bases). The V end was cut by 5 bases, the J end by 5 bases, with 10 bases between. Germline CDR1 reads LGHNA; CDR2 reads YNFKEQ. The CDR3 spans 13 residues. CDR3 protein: CASSTGLNNEQFF. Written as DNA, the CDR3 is TGTGCCAGCAGCACGGGACTTAACAATGAGCAGTTCTTC.

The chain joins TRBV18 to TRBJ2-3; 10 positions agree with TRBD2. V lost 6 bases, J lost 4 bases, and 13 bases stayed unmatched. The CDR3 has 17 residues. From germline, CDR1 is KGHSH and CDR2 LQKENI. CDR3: CASSLQQREGLADTQYF. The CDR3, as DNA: TGTGCCAGCTCGCTACAACAGCGGGAGGGATTAGCAGATACGCAGTATTTT.

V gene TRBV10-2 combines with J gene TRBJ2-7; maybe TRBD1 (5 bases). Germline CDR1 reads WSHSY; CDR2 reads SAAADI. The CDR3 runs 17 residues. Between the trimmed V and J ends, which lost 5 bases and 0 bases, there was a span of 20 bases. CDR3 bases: TGCGCCAGCAGTAATCTATTCTCACAGGTTAGCTCCTACGAGCAGTACTTC. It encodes CASSNLFSQVSSYEQYF.

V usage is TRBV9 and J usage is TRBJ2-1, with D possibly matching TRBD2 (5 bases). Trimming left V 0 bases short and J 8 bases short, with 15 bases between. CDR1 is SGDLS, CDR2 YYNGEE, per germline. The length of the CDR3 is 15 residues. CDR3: CASSVDPRALDEQFF. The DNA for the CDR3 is TGTGCCAGCAGCGTAGACCCGCGGGCCCTGGATGAGCAGTTCTTC.

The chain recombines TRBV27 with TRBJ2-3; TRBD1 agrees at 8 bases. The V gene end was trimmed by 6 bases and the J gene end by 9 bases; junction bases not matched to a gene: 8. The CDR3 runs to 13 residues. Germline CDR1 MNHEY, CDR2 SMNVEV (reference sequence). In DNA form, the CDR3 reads TGTGCCAGCAGCGACAGGGGTTGGGGCACGCAGTATTTT. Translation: CASSDRGWGTQYF.

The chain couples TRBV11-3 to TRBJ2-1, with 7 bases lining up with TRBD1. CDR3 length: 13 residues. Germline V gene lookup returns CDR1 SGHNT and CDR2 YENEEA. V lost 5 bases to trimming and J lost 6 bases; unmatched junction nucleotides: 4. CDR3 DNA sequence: TGTGCCAGCAGCCGACAGGGACCCAATGAGCAGTTCTTC. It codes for CASSRQGPNEQFF.

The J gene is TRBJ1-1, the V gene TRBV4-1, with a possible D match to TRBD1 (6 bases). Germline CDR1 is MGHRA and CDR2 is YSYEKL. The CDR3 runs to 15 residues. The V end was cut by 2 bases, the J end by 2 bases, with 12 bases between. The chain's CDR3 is CASSQPEGVNTEAFF. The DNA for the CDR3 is TGCGCCAGCAGCCAACCAGAGGGGGTAAACACTGAAGCTTTCTTT.

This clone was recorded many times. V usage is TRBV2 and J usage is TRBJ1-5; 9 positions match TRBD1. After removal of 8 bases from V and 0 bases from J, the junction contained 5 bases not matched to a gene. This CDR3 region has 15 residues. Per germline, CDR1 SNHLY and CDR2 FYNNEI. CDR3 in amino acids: CASGTGTLSNQPQHF. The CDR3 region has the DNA TGTGCCAGCGGGACAGGGACCCTTAGCAATCAGCCCCAGCATTTT.

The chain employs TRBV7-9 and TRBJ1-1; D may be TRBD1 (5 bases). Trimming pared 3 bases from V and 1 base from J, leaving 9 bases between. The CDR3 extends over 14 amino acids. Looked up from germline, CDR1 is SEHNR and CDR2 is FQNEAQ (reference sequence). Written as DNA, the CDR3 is TGTGCCAGCAGCTTTGCCGGGGGGAACACTGAAGCTTTCTTT. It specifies CASSFAGGNTEAFF.

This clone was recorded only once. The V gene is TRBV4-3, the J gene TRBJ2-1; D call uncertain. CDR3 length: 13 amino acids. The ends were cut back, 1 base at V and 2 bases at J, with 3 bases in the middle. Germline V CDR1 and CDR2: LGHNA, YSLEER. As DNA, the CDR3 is TGCGCCAGCAGCCAAGGAGCCTACAATGAGCAGTTCTTC. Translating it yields CASSQGAYNEQFF.

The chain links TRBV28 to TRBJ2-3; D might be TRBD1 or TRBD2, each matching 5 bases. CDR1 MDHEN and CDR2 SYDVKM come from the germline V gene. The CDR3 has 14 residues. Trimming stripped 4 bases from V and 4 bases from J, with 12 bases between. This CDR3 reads CASSSPGTPDTQYF. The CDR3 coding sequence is TGTGCCAGCAGTTCCCCGGGGACCCCAGATACGCAGTATTTT.

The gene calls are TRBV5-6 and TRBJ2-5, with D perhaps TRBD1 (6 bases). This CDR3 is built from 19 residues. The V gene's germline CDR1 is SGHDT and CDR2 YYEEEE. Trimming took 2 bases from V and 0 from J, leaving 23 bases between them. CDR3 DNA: TGTGCCAGCAGCTTATTTGATCTATGGACAGCCCAGTACCAAGAGACCCAGTACTTC. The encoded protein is CASSLFDLWTAQYQETQYF. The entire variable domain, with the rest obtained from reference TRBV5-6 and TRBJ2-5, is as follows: DAGVTQSPTHLIKTRGQQVTLRCSPKSGHDTVSWYQQALGQGPQFIFQYYEEEERQRGNFPDRFSGHQFPNYSSELNVNALLLGDSALYLCASSLFDLWTAQYQETQYFGPGTRLLVL.

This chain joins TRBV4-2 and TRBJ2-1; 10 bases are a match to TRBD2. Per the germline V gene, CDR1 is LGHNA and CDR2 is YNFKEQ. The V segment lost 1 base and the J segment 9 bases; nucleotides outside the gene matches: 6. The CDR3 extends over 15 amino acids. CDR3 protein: CASSQVPSGSSEQFF. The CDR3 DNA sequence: TGTGCCAGCAGCCAAGTGCCTAGCGGGAGTAGTGAGCAGTTCTTC.

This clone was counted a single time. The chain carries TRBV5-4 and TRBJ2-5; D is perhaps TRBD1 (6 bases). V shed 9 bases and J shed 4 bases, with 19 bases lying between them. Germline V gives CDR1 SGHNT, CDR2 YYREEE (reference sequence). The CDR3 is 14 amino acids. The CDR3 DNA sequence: TGTGCCACCAAAACAGGGCCGGGAAGAGAGACCCAGTACTTC. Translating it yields CATKTGPGRETQYF.

As DNA, the CDR3 is TGTGCCAGTAGTATGAGAAGGGTGAACACTGAAGCTTTCTTT. Translated: CASSMRRVNTEAFF. The chain couples TRBV19 to TRBJ1-1; D call uncertain. The CDR3 sequence is 14 residues long. The germline gives CDR1 LNHDA, CDR2 SQIVND (reference sequence). The ends were cut back, 3 bases at V and 0 bases at J, with 8 bases in the middle.

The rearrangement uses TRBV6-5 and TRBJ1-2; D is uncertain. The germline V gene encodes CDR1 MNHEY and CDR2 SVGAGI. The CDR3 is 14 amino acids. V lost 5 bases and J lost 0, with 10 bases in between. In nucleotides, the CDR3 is TGTGCCAGCAGTGTTACAGCTTCTAACTATGGCTACACCTTC. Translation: CASSVTASNYGYTF.

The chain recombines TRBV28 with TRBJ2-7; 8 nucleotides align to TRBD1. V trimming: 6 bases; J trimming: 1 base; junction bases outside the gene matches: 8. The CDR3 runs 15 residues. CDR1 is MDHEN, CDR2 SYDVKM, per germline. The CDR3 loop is CASRYSGQVSYEQYF. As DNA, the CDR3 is TGTGCCAGCAGGTACTCGGGACAGGTATCCTACGAGCAGTACTTC.

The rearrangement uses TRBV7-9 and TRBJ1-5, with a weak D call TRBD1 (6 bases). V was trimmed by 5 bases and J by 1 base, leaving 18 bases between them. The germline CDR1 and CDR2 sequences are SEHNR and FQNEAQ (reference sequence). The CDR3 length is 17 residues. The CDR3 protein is CASSPSGGRGSNQPQHF. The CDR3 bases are TGTGCCAGCAGCCCCTCGGGGGGGCGCGGGAGCAATCAGCCCCAGCATTTT.

CDR3 sequence: CAIGTSGRNEQFF. Written as DNA, the CDR3 is TGTGCCATAGGGACTAGCGGGAGGAATGAGCAGTTCTTC. The V call is TRBV6-1, the J call TRBJ2-1; 15 bases align to TRBD2. Germline V gene data show CDR1 as MNHNS and CDR2 as SASEGT. CDR3 size: 13 residues. J lost 7 bases, V lost 10 bases, and 2 bases had no gene match.

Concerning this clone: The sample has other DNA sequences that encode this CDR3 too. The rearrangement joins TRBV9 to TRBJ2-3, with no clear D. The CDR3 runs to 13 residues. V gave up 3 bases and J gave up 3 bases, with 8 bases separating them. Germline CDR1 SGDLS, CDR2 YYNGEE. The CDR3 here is CASSETGTDTQYF. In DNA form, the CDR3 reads TGTGCCAGCAGCGAGACTGGGACAGATACGCAGTATTTT.

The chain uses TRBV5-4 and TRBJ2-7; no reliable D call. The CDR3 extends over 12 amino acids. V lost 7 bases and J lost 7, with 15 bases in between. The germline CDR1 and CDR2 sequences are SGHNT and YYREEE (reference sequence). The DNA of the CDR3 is TGTGCCAGCCACCTAACCTGGGGTGAGCAGTACTTC. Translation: CASHLTWGEQYF. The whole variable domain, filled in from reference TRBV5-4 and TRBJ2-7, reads ETGVTQSPTHLIKTRGQQVTLRCSSQSGHNTVSWYQQALGQGPQFIFQYYREEENGRGNFPPRFSGLQFPNYSSELNVNALELDDSALYLCASHLTWGEQYFGPGTRLTVT.

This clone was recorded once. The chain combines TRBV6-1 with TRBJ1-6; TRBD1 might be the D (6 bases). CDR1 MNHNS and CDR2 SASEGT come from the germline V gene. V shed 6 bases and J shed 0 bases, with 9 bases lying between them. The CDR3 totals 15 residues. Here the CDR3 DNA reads TGTGCCAGCAGCGGACAGAGCTCCTATAATTCACCCCTCCACTTT. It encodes CASSGQSSYNSPLHF.

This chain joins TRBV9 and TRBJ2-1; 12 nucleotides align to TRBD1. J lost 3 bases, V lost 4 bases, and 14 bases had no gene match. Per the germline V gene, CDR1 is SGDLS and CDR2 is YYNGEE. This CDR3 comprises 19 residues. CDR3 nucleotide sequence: TGTGCCAGCAGCAGACCCGGGACAGGGGGCGCCGGCGGCTACAATGAGCAGTTCTTC. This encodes CASSRPGTGGAGGYNEQFF.